The present T cell receptor (beta chain) was sequenced within a study of blood T cell repertoires in COVID-19. The overall study: The study drew acute and convalescent COVID-19 samples from the United States, Italy and Spain.

The CDR3 is made up of 13 amino acids. Looked up from germline, CDR1 is MNHEY and CDR2 is SMNVEV (reference sequence). V lost 4 bases to trimming and J lost 0 bases, with 7 bases between them. Generated by immunoSEQ multiplex PCR, the TCRdb table keeps only in-frame clones and is missing some. The sample has about 130,000 clones, 81% seen once. The sequence derives from a woman aged 55-69 years with active or convalescent COVID-19. The V and J genes are TRBV27 and TRBJ2-7; maybe TRBD1 (5 bases). Sequencing input: peripheral blood. The CDR3 protein is CASSWGSSYEQYF. For the CDR3, the DNA is TGTGCCAGCAGTTGGGGCAGCTCCTACGAGCAGTACTTC.